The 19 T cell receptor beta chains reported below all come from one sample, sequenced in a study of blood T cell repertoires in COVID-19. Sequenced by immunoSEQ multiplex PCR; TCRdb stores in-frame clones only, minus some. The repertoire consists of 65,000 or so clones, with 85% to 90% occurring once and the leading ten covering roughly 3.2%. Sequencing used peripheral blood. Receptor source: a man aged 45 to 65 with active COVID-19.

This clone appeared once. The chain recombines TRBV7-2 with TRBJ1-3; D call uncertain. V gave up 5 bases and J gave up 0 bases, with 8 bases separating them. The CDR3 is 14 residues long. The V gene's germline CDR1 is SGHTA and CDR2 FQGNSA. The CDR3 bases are TGTGCCAGCAGCCCTTTATTCTCTGGAAACACCATATATTTT. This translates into CASSPLFSGNTIYF. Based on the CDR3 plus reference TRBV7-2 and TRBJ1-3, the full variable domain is GAGVSQSPSNKVTEKGKDVELRCDPISGHTALYWYRQSLGQGLEFLIYFQGNSAPDKSGLPSDRFSAERTGGSVSTLTIQRTQQEDSAVYLCASSPLFSGNTIYFGEGSWLTVV.

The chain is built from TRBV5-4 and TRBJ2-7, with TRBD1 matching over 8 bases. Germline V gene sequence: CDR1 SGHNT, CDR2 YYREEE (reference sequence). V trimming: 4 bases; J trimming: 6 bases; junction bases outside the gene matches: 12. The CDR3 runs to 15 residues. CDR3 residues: CASSPRQGRVGEQYF. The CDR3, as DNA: TGTGCCAGCAGCCCCCGACAGGGGAGAGTTGGCGAGCAGTACTTC.

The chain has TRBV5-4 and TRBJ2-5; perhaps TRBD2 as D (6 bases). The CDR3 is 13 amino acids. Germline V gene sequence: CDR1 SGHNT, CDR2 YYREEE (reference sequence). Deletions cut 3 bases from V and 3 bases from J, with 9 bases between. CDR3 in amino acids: CASSSSGEETQYF. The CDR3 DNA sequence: TGTGCCAGCAGCTCATCGGGAGAAGAGACCCAGTACTTC.

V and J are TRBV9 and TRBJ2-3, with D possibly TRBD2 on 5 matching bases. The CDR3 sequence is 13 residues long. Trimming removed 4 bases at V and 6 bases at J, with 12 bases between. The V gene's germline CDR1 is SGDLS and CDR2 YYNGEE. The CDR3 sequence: CASSSVGEDTQYF. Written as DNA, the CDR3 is TGTGCCAGCAGCTCAGTCGGGGAGGATACGCAGTATTTT.

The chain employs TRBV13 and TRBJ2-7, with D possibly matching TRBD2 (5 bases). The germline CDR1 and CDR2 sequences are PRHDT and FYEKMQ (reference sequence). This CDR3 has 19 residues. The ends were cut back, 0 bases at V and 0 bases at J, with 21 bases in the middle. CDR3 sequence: CASSLGPRLDSPSSYEQYF. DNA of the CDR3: TGTGCCAGCAGCTTAGGACCCAGATTGGACTCCCCCAGCTCCTACGAGCAGTACTTC.

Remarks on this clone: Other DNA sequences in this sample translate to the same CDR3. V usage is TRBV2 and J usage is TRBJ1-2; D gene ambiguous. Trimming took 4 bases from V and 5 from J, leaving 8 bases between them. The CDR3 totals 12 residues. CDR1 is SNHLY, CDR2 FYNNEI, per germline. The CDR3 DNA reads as TGTGCCAGCAGTGGGCAGGCTTATGGCTACACCTTC. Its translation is CASSGQAYGYTF.

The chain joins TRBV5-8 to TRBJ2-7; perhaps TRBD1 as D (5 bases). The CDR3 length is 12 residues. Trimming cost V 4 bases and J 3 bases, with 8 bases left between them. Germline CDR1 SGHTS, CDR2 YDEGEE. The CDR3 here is CASSPRVYEQYF. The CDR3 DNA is TGTGCCAGCAGCCCCAGGGTCTACGAGCAGTACTTC.

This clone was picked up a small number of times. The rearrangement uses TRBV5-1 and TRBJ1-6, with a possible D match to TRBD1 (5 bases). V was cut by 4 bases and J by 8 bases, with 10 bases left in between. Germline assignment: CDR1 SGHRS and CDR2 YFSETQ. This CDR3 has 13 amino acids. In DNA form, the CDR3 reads TGCGCCAGCAGCCCCGAAGGGGATTCACCCCTCCACTTT. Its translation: CASSPEGDSPLHF.

The CDR3 loop is CSASTFQVYTDTQYF. The CDR3 DNA reads TGCAGTGCTAGTACGTTCCAGGTATACACAGATACGCAGTATTTT. This chain uses TRBV20-1 with TRBJ2-3; no reliable D call. V was trimmed by 3 bases and J by 2 bases, leaving 15 bases between them. CDR1 and CDR2 from the germline V gene are DFQATT and SNEGSKA (reference sequence). This CDR3 has 15 residues.

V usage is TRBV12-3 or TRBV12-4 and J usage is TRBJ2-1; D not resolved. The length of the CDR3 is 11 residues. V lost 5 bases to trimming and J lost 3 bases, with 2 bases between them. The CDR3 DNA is TGTGCCAGCAGTCTCTACAATGAGCAGTTCTTC. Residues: CASSLYNEQFF.

CDR3 protein: CASRGQGLGTDTQYF. The CDR3 bases are TGTGCCAGCAGAGGACAGGGGCTGGGGACAGATACGCAGTATTTT. The chain has TRBV2 and TRBJ2-3; 9 bases agree with TRBD1. Unmatched junction bases numbered 7, after V lost 6 bases and J lost 3 bases. This CDR3 comprises 15 residues. Germline loops: CDR1 SNHLY, CDR2 FYNNEI.

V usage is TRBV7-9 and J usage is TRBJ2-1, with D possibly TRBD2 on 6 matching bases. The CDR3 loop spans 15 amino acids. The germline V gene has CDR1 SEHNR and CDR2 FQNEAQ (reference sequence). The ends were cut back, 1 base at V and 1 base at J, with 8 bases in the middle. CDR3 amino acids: CASSLGRGSYNEQFF. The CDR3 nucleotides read TGTGCCAGCAGCTTAGGGCGGGGTTCCTACAATGAGCAGTTCTTC. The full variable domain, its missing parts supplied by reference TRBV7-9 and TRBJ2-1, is DTGVSQNPRHKITKRGQNVTFRCDPISEHNRLYWYRQTLGQGPEFLTYFQNEAQLEKSRLLSDRFSAERPKGSFSTLEIQRTEQGDSAMYLCASSLGRGSYNEQFFGPGTRLTVL.

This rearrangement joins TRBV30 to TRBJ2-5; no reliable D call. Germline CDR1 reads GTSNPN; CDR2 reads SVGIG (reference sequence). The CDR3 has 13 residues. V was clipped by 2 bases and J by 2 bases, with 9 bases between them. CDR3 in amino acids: CAWSPTGQETQYF. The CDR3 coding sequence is TGTGCCTGGAGTCCGACTGGGCAAGAGACCCAGTACTTC.

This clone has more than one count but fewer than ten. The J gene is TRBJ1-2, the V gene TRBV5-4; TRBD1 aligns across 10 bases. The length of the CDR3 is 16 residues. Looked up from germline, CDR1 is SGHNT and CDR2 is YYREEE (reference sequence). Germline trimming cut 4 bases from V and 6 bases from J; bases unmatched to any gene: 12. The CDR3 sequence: CASSRDRGNESDGYTF. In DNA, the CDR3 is TGTGCCAGCAGCCGGGACAGGGGAAATGAGAGCGATGGCTACACCTTC.

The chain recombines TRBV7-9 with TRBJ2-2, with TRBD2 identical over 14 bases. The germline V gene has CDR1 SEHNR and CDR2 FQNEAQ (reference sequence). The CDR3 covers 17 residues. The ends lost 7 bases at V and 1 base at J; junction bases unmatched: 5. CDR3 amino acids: CASTGTSGGLNTGELFF. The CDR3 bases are TGTGCCAGCACTGGGACTAGCGGGGGCCTGAACACCGGGGAGCTGTTTTTT.

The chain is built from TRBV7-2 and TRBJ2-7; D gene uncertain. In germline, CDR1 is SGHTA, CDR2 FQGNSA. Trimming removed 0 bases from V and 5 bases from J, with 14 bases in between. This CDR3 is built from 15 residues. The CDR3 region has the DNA TGTGCCAGCAGCTTAGCCGGGTCGTATGTGGACGAGCAGTACTTC. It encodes CASSLAGSYVDEQYF.

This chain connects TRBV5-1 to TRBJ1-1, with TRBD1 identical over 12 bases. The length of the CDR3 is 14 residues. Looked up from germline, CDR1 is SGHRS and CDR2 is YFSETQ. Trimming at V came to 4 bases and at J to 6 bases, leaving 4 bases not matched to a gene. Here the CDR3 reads CASSGGQGAAEAFF. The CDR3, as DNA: TGCGCCAGCAGCGGGGGACAGGGGGCCGCTGAAGCTTTCTTT.

The CDR3 nucleotides are TGTGCCAGCAGTTACGGGGCAGGCTATGGCTACACCTTC. This encodes CASSYGAGYGYTF. The chain couples TRBV6-6 to TRBJ1-2; D perhaps matches TRBD1 (5 bases). The V end was cut by 2 bases, the J end by 4 bases, with 8 bases between. CDR3 length: 13 residues. Germline V gene data show CDR1 as MNHNY and CDR2 as SVGAGI (reference sequence).

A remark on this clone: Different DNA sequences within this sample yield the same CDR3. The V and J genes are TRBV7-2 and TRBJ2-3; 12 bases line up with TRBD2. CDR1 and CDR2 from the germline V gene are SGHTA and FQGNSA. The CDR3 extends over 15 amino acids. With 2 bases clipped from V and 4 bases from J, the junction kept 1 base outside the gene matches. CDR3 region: CASSLSSGRADTQYF. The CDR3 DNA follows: TGTGCCAGCAGCTTATCTAGCGGGAGGGCAGATACGCAGTATTTT.